The source of this T cell receptor (beta chain) is a study of human T cells and chemical hapten exposure. Study as a whole: Sensitization employed 2% DPC on about 2 cm by about 2 cm of upper inner arm skin. Patients had diphenylcyclopropenone applied to the scalp weekly throughout the approximately 24-week study. Small pooled library volume differences chiefly drove per-sample TCR yield variation.

This clonotype was recorded many times. Specified time point: pre-sensitization, week 0. Treatment specified: therapeutic diphenylcyclopropenone sensitization with weekly scalp DPC. Researchers sampled blood before each patch test went on. TCRdb fed the RACE reads into MiXCR, producing one record per CDR3 protein. The table shows some 300,000 distinct CDR3 sequences, with around 5% occurring only once. Specimen: whole blood, collected in connection with sensitization to the hapten diphenylcyclopropenone (DPC). The TCR was taken from a woman younger than 35 with alopecia areata. Some clones in this sample may be carry-over from other donors' samples.

The CDR3 spells CASSLGGGVSYNEQFF. DNA for the CDR3: TGCGCCAGCAGCCTAGGGGGCGGTGTGTCCTACAATGAGCAGTTCTTC. The gene calls are TRBV5-1 and TRBJ2-1, with 7 bases identical to TRBD1. CDR3 length: 16 amino acids. Trimming took 4 bases from V and 1 from J; bases not matched to a gene: 8. CDR1 and CDR2 (germline): SGHRS, YFSETQ.